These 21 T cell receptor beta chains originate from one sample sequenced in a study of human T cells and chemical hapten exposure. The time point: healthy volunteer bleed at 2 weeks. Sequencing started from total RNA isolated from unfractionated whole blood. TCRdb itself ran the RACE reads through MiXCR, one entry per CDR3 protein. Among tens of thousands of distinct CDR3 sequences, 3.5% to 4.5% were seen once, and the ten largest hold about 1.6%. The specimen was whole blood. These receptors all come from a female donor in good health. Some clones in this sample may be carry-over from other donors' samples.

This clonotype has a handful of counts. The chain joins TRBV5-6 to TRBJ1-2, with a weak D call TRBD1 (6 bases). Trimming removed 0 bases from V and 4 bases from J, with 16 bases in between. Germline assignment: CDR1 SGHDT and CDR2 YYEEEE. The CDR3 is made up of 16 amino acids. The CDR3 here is CASSLEKTGPAYGYTF. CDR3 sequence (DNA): TGTGCCAGCAGCTTGGAAAAGACAGGTCCTGCCTATGGCTACACCTTC. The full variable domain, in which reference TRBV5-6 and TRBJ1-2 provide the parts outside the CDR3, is DAGVTQSPTHLIKTRGQQVTLRCSPKSGHDTVSWYQQALGQGPQFIFQYYEEEERQRGNFPDRFSGHQFPNYSSELNVNALLLGDSALYLCASSLEKTGPAYGYTFGSGTRLTVV.

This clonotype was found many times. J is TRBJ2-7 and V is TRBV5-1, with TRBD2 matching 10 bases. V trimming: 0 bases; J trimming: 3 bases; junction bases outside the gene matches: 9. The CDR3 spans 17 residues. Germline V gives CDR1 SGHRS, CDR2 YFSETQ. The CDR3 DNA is TGCGCCAGCAGCTTGGGCCTAGCGGGGGCCGCATTCTACGAGCAGTACTTC. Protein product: CASSLGLAGAAFYEQYF.

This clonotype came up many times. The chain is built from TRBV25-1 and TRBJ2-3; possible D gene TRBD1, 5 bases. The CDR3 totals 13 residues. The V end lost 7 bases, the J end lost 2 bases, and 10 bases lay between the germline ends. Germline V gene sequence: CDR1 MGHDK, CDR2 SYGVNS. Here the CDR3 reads CASKWTNTDTQYF. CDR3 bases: TGTGCCAGCAAATGGACAAACACAGATACGCAGTATTTT.

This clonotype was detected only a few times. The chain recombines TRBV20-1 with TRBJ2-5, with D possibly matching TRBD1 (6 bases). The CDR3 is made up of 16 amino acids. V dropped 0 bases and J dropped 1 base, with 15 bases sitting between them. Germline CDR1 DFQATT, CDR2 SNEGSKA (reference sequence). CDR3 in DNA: TGCAGTGCTAGAGATCGTGTAAGGGGGACCCAAGAGACCCAGTACTTC. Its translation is CSARDRVRGTQETQYF.

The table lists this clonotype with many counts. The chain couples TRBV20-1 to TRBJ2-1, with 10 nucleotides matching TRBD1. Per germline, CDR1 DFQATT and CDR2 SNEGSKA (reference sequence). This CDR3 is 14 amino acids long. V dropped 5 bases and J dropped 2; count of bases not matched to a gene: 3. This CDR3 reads CSAYGTGAYNEQFF. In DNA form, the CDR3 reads TGCAGTGCTTATGGGACAGGGGCCTACAATGAGCAGTTCTTC.

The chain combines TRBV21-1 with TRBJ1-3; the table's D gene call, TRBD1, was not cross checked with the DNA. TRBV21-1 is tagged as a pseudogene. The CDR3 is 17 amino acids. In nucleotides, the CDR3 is TGTGCCAGCACCGTAGACAGGGGCAGATACTCTGGAAACACCATATATTTT. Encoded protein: CASTVDRGRYSGNTIYF.

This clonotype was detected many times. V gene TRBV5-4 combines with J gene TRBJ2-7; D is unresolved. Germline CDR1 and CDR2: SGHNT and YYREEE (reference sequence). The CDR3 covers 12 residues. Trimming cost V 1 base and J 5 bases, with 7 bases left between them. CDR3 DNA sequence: TGTGCCAGCAGCTTGCGGGCCCACGAGCAGTACTTC. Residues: CASSLRAHEQYF.

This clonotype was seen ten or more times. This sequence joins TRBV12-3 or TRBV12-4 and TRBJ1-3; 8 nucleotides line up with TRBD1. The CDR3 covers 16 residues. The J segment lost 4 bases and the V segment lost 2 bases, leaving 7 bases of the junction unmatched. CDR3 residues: CASSLSRQGAGNTIYF. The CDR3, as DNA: TGTGCCAGCAGTTTATCCCGGCAGGGGGCGGGAAACACCATATATTTT.

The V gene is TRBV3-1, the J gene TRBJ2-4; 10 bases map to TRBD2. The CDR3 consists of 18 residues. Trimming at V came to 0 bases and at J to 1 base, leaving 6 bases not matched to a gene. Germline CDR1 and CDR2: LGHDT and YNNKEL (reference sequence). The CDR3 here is CASSQEAGGPLAKNIQYF. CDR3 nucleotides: TGTGCCAGCAGCCAAGAAGCGGGGGGGCCGTTGGCCAAAAACATTCAGTACTTC. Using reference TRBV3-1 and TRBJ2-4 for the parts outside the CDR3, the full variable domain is DTAVSQTPKYLVTQMGNDKSIKCEQNLGHDTMYWYKQDSKKFLKIMFSYNNKELIINETVPNRFSPKSPDKAHLNLHINSLELGDSAVYFCASSQEAGGPLAKNIQYFGAGTRLSVL.

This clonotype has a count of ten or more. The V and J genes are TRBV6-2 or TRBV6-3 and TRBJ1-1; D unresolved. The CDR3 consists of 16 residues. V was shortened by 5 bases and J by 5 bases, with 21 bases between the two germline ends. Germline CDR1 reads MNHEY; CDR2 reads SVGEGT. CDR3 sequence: CASSPPSPQTPTEAFF. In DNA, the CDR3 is TGTGCCAGCAGTCCCCCTTCTCCCCAGACCCCGACTGAAGCTTTCTTT.

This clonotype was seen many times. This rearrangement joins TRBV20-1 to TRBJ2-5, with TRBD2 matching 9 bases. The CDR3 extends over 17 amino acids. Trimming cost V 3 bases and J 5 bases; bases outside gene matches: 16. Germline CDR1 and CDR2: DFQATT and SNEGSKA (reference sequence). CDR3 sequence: CSARPLGRGGVSETQYF. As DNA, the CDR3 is TGCAGTGCTAGGCCTCTGGGGCGGGGGGGCGTGTCGGAGACCCAGTACTTC.

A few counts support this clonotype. CDR3 protein: CASSRQLGNTEAFF. In DNA form, the CDR3 reads TGTGCCAGCAGTCGACAGTTGGGGAACACTGAAGCTTTCTTT. The chain uses TRBV6-2 or TRBV6-3 and TRBJ1-1; D is possibly TRBD1 (5 bases). V was shortened by 5 bases and J by 1 base, with 11 bases between the two germline ends. CDR1 and CDR2 (germline): MNHEY, SVGEGT. The CDR3 covers 14 residues.

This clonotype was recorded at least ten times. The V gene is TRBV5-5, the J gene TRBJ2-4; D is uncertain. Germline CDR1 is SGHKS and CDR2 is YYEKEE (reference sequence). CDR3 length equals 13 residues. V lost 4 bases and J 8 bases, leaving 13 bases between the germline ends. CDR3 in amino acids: CASSPGPDDIQYF. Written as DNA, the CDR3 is TGTGCCAGCAGCCCAGGACCGGATGACATTCAGTACTTC.

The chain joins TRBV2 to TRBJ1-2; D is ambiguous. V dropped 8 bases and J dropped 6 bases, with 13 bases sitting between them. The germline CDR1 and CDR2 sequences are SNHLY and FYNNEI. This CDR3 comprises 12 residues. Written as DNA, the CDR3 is TGTGCCAGCTCCTTAATTCCTGATGGCTACACCTTC. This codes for CASSLIPDGYTF.

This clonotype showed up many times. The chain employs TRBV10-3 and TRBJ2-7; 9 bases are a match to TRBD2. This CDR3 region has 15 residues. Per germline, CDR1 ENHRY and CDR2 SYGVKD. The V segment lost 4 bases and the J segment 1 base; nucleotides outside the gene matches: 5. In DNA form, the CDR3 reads TGTGCCATCAGTGGGGTAGCGGGGGCATCCTACGAGCAGTACTTC. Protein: CAISGVAGASYEQYF.

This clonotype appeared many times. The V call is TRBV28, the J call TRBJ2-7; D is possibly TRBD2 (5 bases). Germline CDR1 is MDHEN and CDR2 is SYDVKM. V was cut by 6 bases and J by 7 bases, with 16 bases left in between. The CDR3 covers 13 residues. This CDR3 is CASSTRGVLEQYF. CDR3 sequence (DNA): TGTGCCAGCAGCACCCGGGGAGTTTTGGAGCAGTACTTC.

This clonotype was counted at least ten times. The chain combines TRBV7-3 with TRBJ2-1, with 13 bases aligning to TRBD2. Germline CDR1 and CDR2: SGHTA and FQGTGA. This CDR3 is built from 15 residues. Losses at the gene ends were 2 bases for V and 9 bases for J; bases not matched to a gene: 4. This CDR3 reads CASSLGTSGVSEQFF. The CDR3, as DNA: TGTGCCAGCAGCTTAGGGACTAGCGGGGTTAGTGAGCAGTTCTTC.

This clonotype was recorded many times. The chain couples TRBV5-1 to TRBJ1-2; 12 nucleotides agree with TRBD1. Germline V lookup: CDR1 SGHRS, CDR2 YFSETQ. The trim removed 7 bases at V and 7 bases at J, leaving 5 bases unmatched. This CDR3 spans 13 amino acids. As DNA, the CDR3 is TGCGCCAGCGGGGACAGGGGGCGTTCTGGCTACACCTTC. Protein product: CASGDRGRSGYTF.

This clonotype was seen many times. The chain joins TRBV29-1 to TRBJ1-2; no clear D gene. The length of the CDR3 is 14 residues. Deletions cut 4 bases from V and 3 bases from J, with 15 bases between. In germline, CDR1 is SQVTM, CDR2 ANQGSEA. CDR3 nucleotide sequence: TGCAGCGTTGCCGCCAGGACGAACTACTATGGCTACACCTTC. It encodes CSVAARTNYYGYTF.

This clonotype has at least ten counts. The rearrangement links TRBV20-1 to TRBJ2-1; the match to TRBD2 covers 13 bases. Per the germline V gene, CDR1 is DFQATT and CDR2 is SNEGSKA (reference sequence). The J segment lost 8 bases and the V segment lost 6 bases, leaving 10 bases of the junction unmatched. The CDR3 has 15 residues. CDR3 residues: CSAQPLAGGFDEQFF. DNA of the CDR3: TGCAGTGCCCAACCACTAGCGGGGGGGTTCGATGAGCAGTTCTTC.

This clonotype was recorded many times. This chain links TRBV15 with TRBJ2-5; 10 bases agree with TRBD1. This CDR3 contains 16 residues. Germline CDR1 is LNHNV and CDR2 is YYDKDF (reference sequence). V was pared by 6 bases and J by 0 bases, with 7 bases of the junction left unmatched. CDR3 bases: TGTGCCACCAGGATCCCCGGGACAGGGGACCAAGAGACCCAGTACTTC. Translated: CATRIPGTGDQETQYF.